The 5 T cell receptor beta chains listed next were all sequenced from one sample in a study of neurological immune-mediated disorders. TCRdb reprocessed the 5' RACE reads with MiXCR, giving one entry per CDR3 protein. In the table there are 25,000 to 35,000 distinct CDR3 sequences, more than 10% of which are singletons. Time point given: technical triplicate 2. Sample: CD4+ T cells from blood. Receptors originate from a female donor with HTLV-1-associated myelopathy (HAM/TSP).

This clonotype was counted ten times or more. The rearrangement joins TRBV2 to TRBJ2-7, with TRBD1 matching over 8 bases. Germline V gene lookup returns CDR1 SNHLY and CDR2 FYNNEI. CDR3 length: 14 residues. V was pared by 6 bases and J by 0 bases, with 4 bases of the junction left unmatched. The CDR3 sequence: CASSPDRASYEQYF. CDR3 DNA sequence: TGTGCCAGCAGCCCGGACAGGGCCTCCTACGAGCAGTACTTC.

In its sample, this clonotype was seen many times. This chain connects TRBV20-1 to TRBJ2-3; D is possibly TRBD2 (6 bases). There are 16 residues in the CDR3. Looked up from germline, CDR1 is DFQATT and CDR2 is SNEGSKA (reference sequence). The V end was cut by 3 bases, the J end by 1 base, with 17 bases between. The CDR3, as DNA: TGCAGTGCTAGGGCCTCAGGAGGGGACGGCACAGATACGCAGTATTTT. Its protein product is CSARASGGDGTDTQYF.

This clonotype was seen at least ten times. The rearrangement joins TRBV12-3 or TRBV12-4 to TRBJ1-4, with D possibly being TRBD1 (6 bases). The ends were cut back, 2 bases at V and 8 bases at J, with 12 bases in the middle. CDR3 size: 14 residues. The CDR3: CASSLTQGGEKLFF. DNA for the CDR3: TGTGCCAGCAGTTTAACACAGGGAGGAGAAAAACTGTTTTTT.

This clonotype came up many times. This chain links TRBV20-1 with TRBJ2-7, with TRBD2 matching over 8 bases. Germline V gene sequence: CDR1 DFQATT, CDR2 SNEGSKA (reference sequence). This CDR3 is 14 amino acids long. Trimming removed 3 bases from V and 2 bases from J; junction bases left unmatched: 6. The CDR3, as DNA: TGCAGTGCTAGTGGTCTAGCGGGCGCCTACGAGCAGTACTTC. This translates into CSASGLAGAYEQYF.

The sample holds many counts of this clonotype. This chain joins TRBV29-1 and TRBJ1-1; D is unresolved. V was clipped by 7 bases and J by 1 base, with 7 bases between them. Germline V gives CDR1 SQVTM, CDR2 ANQGSEA. CDR3 length: 11 amino acids. The CDR3 spells CSGSRNTEAFF. CDR3 sequence (DNA): TGCAGCGGATCAAGGAACACTGAAGCTTTCTTT.